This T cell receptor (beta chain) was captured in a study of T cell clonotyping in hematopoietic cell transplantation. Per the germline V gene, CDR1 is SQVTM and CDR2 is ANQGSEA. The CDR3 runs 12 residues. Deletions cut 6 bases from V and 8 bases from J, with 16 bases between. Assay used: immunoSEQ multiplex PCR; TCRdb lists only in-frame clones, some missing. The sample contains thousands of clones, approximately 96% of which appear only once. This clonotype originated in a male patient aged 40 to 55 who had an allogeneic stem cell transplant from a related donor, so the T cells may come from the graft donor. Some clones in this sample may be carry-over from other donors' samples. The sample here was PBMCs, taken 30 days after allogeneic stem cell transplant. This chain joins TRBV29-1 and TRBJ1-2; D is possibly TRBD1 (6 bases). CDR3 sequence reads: CSVGTPSVGYTF. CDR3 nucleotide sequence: TGCAGCGTGGGGACACCCTCAGTGGGCTACACCTTC.